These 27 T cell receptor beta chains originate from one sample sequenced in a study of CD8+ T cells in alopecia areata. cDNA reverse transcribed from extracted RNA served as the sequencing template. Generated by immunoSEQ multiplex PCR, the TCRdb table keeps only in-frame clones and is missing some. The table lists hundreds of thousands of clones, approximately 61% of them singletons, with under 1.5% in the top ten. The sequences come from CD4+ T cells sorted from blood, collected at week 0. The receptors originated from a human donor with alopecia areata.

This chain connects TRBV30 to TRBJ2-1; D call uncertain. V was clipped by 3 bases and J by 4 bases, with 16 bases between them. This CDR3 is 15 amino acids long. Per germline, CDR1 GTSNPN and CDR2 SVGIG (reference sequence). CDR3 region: CAWSRQPASYNEQFF. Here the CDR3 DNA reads TGTGCCTGGAGCAGGCAGCCGGCGTCTTACAATGAGCAGTTCTTC.

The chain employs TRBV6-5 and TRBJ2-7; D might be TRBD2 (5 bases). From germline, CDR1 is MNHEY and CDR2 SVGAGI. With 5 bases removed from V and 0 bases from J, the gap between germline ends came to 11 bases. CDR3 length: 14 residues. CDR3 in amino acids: CASSPSGISYEQYF. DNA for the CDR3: TGTGCCAGCAGTCCCTCCGGGATCTCCTACGAGCAGTACTTC.

Written as DNA, the CDR3 is TGTGCCAGCAGCTTATCGTATTCACCCCTCCACTTT. Translation gives CASSLSYSPLHF. The rearrangement links TRBV7-9 to TRBJ1-6; no firm D call. V lost 2 bases to trimming and J lost 8 bases, with 4 bases between them. From germline, CDR1 is SEHNR and CDR2 FQNEAQ (reference sequence). The CDR3 has 12 amino acids.

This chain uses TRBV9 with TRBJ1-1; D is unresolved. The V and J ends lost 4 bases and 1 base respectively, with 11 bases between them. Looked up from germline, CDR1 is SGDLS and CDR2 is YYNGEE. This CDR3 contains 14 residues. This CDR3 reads CASSPQTANTEAFF. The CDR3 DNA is TGTGCCAGCAGCCCACAGACGGCGAACACTGAAGCTTTCTTT.

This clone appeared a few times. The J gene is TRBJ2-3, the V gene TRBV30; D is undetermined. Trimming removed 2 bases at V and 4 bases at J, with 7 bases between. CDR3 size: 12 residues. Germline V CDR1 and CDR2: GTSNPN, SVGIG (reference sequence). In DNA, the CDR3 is TGTGCCTGGAGTCCCCGGTCAGATACGCAGTATTTT. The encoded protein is CAWSPRSDTQYF. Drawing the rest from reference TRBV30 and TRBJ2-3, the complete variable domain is SQTIHQWPATLVQPVGSPLSLECTVEGTSNPNLYWYRQAAGRGLQLLFYSVGIGQISSEVPQNLSASRPQDRQFILSSKKLLLSDSGFYLCAWSPRSDTQYFGPGTRLTVL.

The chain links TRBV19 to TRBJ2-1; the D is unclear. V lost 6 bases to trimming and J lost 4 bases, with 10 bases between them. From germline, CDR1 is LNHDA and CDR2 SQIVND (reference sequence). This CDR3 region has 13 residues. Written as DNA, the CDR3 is TGTGCCAGTAGCCGAGGAACTTACAATGAGCAGTTCTTC. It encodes CASSRGTYNEQFF.

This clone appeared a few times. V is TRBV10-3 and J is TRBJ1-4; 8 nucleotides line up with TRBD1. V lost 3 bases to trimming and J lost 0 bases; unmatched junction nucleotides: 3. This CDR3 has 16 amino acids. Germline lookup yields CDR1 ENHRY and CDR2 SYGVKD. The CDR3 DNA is TGTGCCATCAGTGACCACAGGGGGACAACTAATGAAAAACTGTTTTTT. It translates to CAISDHRGTTNEKLFF.

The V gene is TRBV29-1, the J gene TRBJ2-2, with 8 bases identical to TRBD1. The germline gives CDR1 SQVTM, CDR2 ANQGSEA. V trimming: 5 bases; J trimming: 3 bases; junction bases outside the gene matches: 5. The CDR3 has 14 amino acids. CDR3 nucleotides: TGCAGCGTTACCACAGGGGGAGACACCGGGGAGCTGTTTTTT. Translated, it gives CSVTTGGDTGELFF.

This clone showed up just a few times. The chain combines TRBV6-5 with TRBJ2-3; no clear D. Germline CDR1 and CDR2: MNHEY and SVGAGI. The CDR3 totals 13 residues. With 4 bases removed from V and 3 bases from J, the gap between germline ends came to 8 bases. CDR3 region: CASSSDKTDTQYF. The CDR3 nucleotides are TGTGCCAGCAGTTCAGACAAGACAGATACGCAGTATTTT.

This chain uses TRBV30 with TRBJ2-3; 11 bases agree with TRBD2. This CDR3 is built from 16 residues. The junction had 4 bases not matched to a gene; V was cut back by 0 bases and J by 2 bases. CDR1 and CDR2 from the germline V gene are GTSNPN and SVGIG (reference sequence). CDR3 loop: CAWSVVAGGITDTQYF. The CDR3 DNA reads TGTGCCTGGAGTGTAGTAGCGGGGGGGATCACAGATACGCAGTATTTT.

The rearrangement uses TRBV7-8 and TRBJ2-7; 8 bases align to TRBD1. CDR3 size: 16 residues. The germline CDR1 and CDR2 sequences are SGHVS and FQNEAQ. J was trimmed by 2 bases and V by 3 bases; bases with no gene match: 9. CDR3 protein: CASSFGSGTGPYEQYF. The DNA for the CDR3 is TGTGCCAGCAGCTTTGGGTCGGGGACAGGACCCTACGAGCAGTACTTC.

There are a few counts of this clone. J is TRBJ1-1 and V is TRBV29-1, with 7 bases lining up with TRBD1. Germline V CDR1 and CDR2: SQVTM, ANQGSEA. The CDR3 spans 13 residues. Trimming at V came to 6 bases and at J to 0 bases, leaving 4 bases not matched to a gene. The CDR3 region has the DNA TGCAGCGTAACGACAGGGCTGAACACTGAAGCTTTCTTT. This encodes CSVTTGLNTEAFF.

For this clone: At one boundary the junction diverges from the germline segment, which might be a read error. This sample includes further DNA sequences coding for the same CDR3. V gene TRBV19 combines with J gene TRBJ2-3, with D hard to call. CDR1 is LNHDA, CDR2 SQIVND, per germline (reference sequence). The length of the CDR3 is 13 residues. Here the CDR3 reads CASSIDGTDTQYF. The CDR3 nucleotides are TGTGCCAGTAGCATAGACGGCACAGATACGCAGTATTTT.

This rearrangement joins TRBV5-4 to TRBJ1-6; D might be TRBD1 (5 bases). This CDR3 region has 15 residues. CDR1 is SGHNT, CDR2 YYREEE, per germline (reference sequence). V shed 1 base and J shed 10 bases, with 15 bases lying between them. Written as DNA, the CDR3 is TGTGCCAGCAGCTTGACCGGGACGGCCGAGTCACCCCTCCACTTT. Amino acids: CASSLTGTAESPLHF.

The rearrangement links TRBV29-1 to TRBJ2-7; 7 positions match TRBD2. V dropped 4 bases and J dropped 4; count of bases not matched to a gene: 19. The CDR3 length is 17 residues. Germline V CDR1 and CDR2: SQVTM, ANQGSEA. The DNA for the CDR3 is TGCAGCGTTGGTACTCCCAAGGGAGGGGCACCGAGTTACGAGCAGTACTTC. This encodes CSVGTPKGGAPSYEQYF.

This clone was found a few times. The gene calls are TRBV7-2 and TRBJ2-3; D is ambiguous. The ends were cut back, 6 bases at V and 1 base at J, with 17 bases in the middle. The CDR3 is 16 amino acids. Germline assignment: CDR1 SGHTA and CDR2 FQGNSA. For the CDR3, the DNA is TGTGCCAGCAGTTACCGAGACCCTACCCGCACAGATACGCAGTATTTT. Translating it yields CASSYRDPTRTDTQYF.

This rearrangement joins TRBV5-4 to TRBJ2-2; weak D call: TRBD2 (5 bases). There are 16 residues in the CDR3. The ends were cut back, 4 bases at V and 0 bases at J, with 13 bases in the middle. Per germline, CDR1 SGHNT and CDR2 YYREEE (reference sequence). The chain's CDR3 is CASSPVPGTNTGELFF. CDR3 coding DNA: TGTGCCAGCAGCCCTGTCCCGGGGACGAACACCGGGGAGCTGTTTTTT. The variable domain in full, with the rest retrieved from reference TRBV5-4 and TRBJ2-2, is ETGVTQSPTHLIKTRGQQVTLRCSSQSGHNTVSWYQQALGQGPQFIFQYYREEENGRGNFPPRFSGLQFPNYSSELNVNALELDDSALYLCASSPVPGTNTGELFFGEGSRLTVL.

CDR3: CAWSNRLYGYTF. Here the CDR3 DNA reads TGTGCCTGGAGTAACAGACTCTATGGCTACACCTTC. This rearrangement joins TRBV30 to TRBJ1-2; D is undetermined. The CDR3 is made up of 12 amino acids. Germline values: CDR1 GTSNPN, CDR2 SVGIG (reference sequence). V shed 2 bases and J shed 4 bases, with 8 bases lying between them.

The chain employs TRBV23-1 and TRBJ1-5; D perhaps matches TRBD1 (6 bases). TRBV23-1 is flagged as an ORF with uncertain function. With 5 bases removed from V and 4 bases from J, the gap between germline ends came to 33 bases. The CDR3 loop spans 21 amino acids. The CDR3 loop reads CASSSLAGRGGPGDCNQPQHF. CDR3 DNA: TGCGCCAGCAGTTCGTTAGCAGGCAGGGGAGGGCCCGGGGACTGTAATCAGCCCCAGCATTTT.

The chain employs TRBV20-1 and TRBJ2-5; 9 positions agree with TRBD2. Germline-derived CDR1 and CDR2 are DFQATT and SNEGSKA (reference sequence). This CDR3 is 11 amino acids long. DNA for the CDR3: TGCAGCGCGGGAGGGCCGGAGACCCAGTACTTC. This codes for CSAGGPETQYF.

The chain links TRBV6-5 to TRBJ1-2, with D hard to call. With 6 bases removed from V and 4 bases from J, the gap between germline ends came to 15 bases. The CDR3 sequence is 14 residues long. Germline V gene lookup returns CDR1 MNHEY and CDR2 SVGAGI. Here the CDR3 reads CASSRAGVGYGYTF. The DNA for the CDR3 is TGTGCCAGCAGCCGCGCAGGTGTGGGCTATGGCTACACCTTC.

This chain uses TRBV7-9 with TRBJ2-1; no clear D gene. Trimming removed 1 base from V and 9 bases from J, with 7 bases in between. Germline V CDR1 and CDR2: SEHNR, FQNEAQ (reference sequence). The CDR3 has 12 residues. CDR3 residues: CASSLGVGEQFF. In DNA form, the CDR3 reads TGTGCCAGCAGCTTAGGGGTTGGTGAGCAGTTCTTC.

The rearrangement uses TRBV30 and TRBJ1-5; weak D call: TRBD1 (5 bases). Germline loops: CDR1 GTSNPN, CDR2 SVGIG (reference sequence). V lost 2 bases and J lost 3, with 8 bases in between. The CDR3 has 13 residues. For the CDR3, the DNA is TGTGCCTGGAGTCGACAGTTCAATCAGCCCCAGCATTTT. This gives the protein CAWSRQFNQPQHF.

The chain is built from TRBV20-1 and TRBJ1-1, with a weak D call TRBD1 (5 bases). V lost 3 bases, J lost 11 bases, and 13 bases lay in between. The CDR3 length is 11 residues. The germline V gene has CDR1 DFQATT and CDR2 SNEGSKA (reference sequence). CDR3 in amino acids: CSASSGRAAFF. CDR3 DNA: TGCAGTGCTAGCTCAGGGCGCGCTGCTTTCTTT.

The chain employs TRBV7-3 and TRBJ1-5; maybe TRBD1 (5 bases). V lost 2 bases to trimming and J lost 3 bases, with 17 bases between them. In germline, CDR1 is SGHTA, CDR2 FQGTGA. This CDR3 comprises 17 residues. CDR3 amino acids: CASSLVPRGGTNQPQHF. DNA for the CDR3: TGTGCCAGCAGCTTAGTCCCTCGGGGGGGGACCAATCAGCCCCAGCATTTT.

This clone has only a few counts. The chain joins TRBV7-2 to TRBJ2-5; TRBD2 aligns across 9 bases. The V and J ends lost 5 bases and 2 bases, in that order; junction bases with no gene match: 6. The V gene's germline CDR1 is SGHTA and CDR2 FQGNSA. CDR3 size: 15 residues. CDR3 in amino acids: CASSQGTSRQETQYF. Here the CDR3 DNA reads TGTGCCAGCAGCCAGGGGACTAGCAGACAAGAGACCCAGTACTTC.

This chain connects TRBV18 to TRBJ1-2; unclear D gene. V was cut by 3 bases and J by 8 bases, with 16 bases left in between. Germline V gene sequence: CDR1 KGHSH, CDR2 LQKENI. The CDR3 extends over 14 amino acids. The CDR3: CASSPEDGLTGYTF. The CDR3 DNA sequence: TGTGCCAGCTCACCGGAGGACGGACTTACGGGCTACACCTTC. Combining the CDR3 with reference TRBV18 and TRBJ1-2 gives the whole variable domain NAGVMQNPRHLVRRRGQEARLRCSPMKGHSHVYWYRQLPEEGLKFMVYLQKENIIDESGMPKERFSAEFPKEGPSILRIQQVVRGDSAAYFCASSPEDGLTGYTFGSGTRLTVV.